The 19 T cell receptor beta chains reported below all come from one sample, sequenced in a study of OX40 agonist ivuxolimab in advanced cancers. This table comes from immunoSEQ multiplex PCR, and its TCRdb copy is limited to in-frame clones, with some not included. The repertoire holds tens of thousands of clones, with about 88% as singletons. The sample was CD4+ or CD8+ T cells sorted from blood, taken in a trial of the OX40 agonist ivuxolimab. All receptors derive from an adult with an advanced solid tumor such as melanoma, head and neck, liver or kidney cancer.

The chain couples TRBV4-1 to TRBJ1-5; D is ambiguous. The CDR3 contains 14 residues. From germline, CDR1 is MGHRA and CDR2 YSYEKL. The V and J ends lost 0 bases and 6 bases respectively, with 9 bases between them. The CDR3 loop is CASSQDLPGQPQHF. CDR3 coding DNA: TGCGCCAGCAGCCAAGATTTGCCAGGTCAGCCCCAGCATTTT.

This clone has just one count. The genes are TRBV25-1 and TRBJ2-3, with a weak D call TRBD1 (6 bases). CDR3 size: 16 residues. Trimming pared 3 bases from V and 4 bases from J, leaving 17 bases between. Germline values: CDR1 MGHDK, CDR2 SYGVNS. The CDR3 spells CASSDPGHPRADTQYF. CDR3 bases: TGTGCCAGCAGTGATCCGGGACACCCCCGGGCAGATACGCAGTATTTT.

Concerning this clone itself: One junction end disagrees with the germline gene, perhaps due to a read error. The CDR3 DNA sequence: TGTGCTAGCAGGGGATTTTTTCACACTGAAGCTTTCTTT. As protein: CASRGFFHTEAFF. This sequence joins TRBV7-7 and TRBJ1-1, with D perhaps TRBD1 (6 bases). Germline values: CDR1 SSHAT, CDR2 FNYEAQ (reference sequence). CDR3 length equals 13 residues.

The gene calls are TRBV9 and TRBJ2-2; D is perhaps TRBD1 (6 bases). Germline V gene data show CDR1 as SGDLS and CDR2 as YYNGEE. Trimming cost V 0 bases and J 8 bases, with 17 bases left between them. This CDR3 has 16 residues. The CDR3 loop is CASSVEDREALGELFF. CDR3 bases: TGTGCCAGCAGCGTAGAGGACAGAGAGGCGTTAGGGGAGCTGTTTTTT.

The chain couples TRBV7-2 to TRBJ1-5; TRBD1 might be the D (6 bases). Between the trimmed V and J ends, which lost 1 base and 3 bases, there was a span of 10 bases. The CDR3 has 15 amino acids. Germline V gene data show CDR1 as SGHTA and CDR2 as FQGNSA. CDR3 sequence reads: CASSLGWDINQPQHF. CDR3 nucleotides: TGTGCCAGCAGCTTAGGGTGGGACATCAATCAGCCCCAGCATTTT.

This clone was seen once. The rearrangement joins TRBV5-1 to TRBJ2-3, with TRBD2 matching over 9 bases. The CDR3 has 15 residues. Germline lookup yields CDR1 SGHRS and CDR2 YFSETQ. V lost 4 bases, J lost 6 bases, and 9 bases stayed unmatched. For the CDR3, the DNA is TGCGCCAGCAGCGGCAGGGGACTAGCTCAGGATACGCAGTATTTT. It is translated as CASSGRGLAQDTQYF.

The rearrangement joins TRBV7-6 to TRBJ1-4, with a possible D match to TRBD1 (6 bases). Trimming cost V 5 bases and J 0 bases, with 19 bases left between them. From germline, CDR1 is SGHVS and CDR2 FNYEAQ. The CDR3 length is 18 residues. CDR3 loop: CASSQRPDSPATNEKLFF. The DNA for the CDR3 is TGTGCCAGCAGCCAGCGTCCGGACAGCCCGGCAACTAATGAAAAACTGTTTTTT. Complete variable domain (other parts from reference TRBV7-6 and TRBJ1-4): GAGVSQSPRYKVTKRGQDVALRCDPISGHVSLYWYRQALGQGPEFLTYFNYEAQQDKSGLPNDRFSAERPEGSISTLTIQRTEQRDSAMYRCASSQRPDSPATNEKLFFGSGTQLSVL.

As to this clone: This CDR3 is missing its conserved last phenylalanine or tryptophan, likely due to a read error. The chain recombines TRBV5-1 with TRBJ1-6; D remains unclear. The CDR3 runs to 14 residues. The V gene lost 2 bases and the J gene lost 8 bases, with 11 bases spanning the gap. Germline V gene data show CDR1 as SGHRS and CDR2 as YFSETQ. CDR3 residues: CASSFGREDSPLHL. DNA for the CDR3: TGCGCCAGCAGCTTCGGTCGAGAAGATTCACCCCTCCACCTT.

The chain couples TRBV7-9 to TRBJ1-5; TRBD1 is a possible D gene (5 bases). V gave up 2 bases and J gave up 7 bases, with 12 bases separating them. Germline-derived CDR1 and CDR2 are SEHNR and FQNEAQ (reference sequence). The CDR3 totals 14 residues. CDR3 amino acids: CASSLLEGPQPQHF. In DNA, the CDR3 is TGTGCCAGCAGCTTATTAGAGGGGCCACAGCCCCAGCATTTT.

This clone was seen just once. This rearrangement joins TRBV7-2 to TRBJ2-7; tentatively, D is TRBD1 (5 bases). Trimming took 1 base from V and 9 from J, leaving 13 bases between them. CDR1 is SGHTA and CDR2 is FQGNSA in the germline V gene. There are 13 residues in the CDR3. CDR3 bases: TGTGCCAGCAGCTTAGAGGGGTTGCGGTCGCAGTACTTC. Translated, it gives CASSLEGLRSQYF.

The chain combines TRBV5-1 with TRBJ2-7; 8 bases fit TRBD1. J lost 2 bases, V lost 4 bases, and 5 bases had no gene match. The length of the CDR3 is 14 residues. Looked up from germline, CDR1 is SGHRS and CDR2 is YFSETQ. The CDR3 bases are TGCGCCAGCAGCATGACAGGGGAGCCCTACGAGCAGTACTTC. Translation gives CASSMTGEPYEQYF.

This sequence joins TRBV10-3 and TRBJ2-1; TRBD1 or TRBD2 may be the D gene (5 bases each). V lost 11 bases to trimming and J lost 8 bases, with 16 bases between them. The CDR3 runs 12 residues. CDR1 is ENHRY, CDR2 SYGVKD, per germline. Here the CDR3 DNA reads TGTGCCCTAGGGACGGGGAAGGATGAGCAGTTCTTC. Its protein is CALGTGKDEQFF.

The chain couples TRBV18 to TRBJ2-5; D may be TRBD2 (7 bases). CDR1 and CDR2 from the germline V gene are KGHSH and LQKENI. Deletions cut 3 bases from V and 1 base from J, with 12 bases between. The CDR3 has 15 residues. The CDR3 sequence is CASSPRGGGQETQYF. The CDR3 DNA is TGTGCCAGCTCACCTCGGGGAGGGGGCCAAGAGACCCAGTACTTC.

This chain joins TRBV10-3 and TRBJ1-5; 9 positions match TRBD1. Germline V gene sequence: CDR1 ENHRY, CDR2 SYGVKD. The CDR3 loop spans 15 amino acids. V dropped 0 bases and J dropped 5; count of bases not matched to a gene: 2. Here the CDR3 DNA reads TGTGCCATCAGTGAGTCCGGGACAGGGTATCAGCCCCAGCATTTT. It encodes CAISESGTGYQPQHF.

The gene calls are TRBV4-2 and TRBJ2-3, with 8 bases fitting TRBD2. Germline CDR1 LGHNA, CDR2 YNFKEQ. Trimming at V came to 2 bases and at J to 3 bases, leaving 7 bases not matched to a gene. This CDR3 is 16 amino acids long. In DNA form, the CDR3 reads TGTGCCAGCAGCCAATTTACGGGGGGGCAAACAGATACGCAGTATTTT. Protein: CASSQFTGGQTDTQYF.

This clone appeared a single time. The chain uses TRBV6-1 and TRBJ2-1; D possibly corresponds to TRBD1 (6 bases). In germline, CDR1 is MNHNS, CDR2 SASEGT. V shed 6 bases and J shed 6 bases, with 18 bases lying between them. There are 15 residues in the CDR3. The CDR3 region is CASSNWGPKGNEQFF. In DNA, the CDR3 is TGTGCCAGCAGCAATTGGGGGCCGAAGGGCAATGAGCAGTTCTTC.

The J gene is TRBJ2-3, the V gene TRBV5-1; no clear D gene. CDR1 is SGHRS, CDR2 YFSETQ, per germline. The CDR3 totals 14 residues. V was shortened by 0 bases and J by 3 bases, with 8 bases between the two germline ends. CDR3 residues: CASSLVLSTDTQYF. The CDR3 DNA sequence: TGCGCCAGCAGCTTGGTTCTGAGTACAGATACGCAGTATTTT. The variable domain in full, completed from reference TRBV5-1 and TRBJ2-3, reads KAGVTQTPRYLIKTRGQQVTLSCSPISGHRSVSWYQQTPGQGLQFLFEYFSETQRNKGNFPGRFSGRQFSNSRSEMNVSTLELGDSALYLCASSLVLSTDTQYFGPGTRLTVL.

The rearrangement links TRBV5-8 to TRBJ2-1, with 7 bases that match TRBD2. The CDR3 contains 13 residues. Germline assignment: CDR1 SGHTS and CDR2 YDEGEE. V was pared by 7 bases and J by 7 bases, with 8 bases of the junction left unmatched. The CDR3 coding sequence is TGTGCCAGCCTTAGGTGGGGAGGGAATGAGCAGTTCTTC. Translating gives CASLRWGGNEQFF.

This chain connects TRBV9 to TRBJ2-2, with 9 bases fitting TRBD1. J gave up 4 bases and V 3 bases, and 7 bases lay outside the gene matches. CDR3 length: 16 amino acids. The germline gives CDR1 SGDLS, CDR2 YYNGEE. The CDR3 bases are TGTGCCAGCAGCGGGGAGGGACAGGGCGGCACCGGGGAGCTGTTTTTT. Translation gives CASSGEGQGGTGELFF.